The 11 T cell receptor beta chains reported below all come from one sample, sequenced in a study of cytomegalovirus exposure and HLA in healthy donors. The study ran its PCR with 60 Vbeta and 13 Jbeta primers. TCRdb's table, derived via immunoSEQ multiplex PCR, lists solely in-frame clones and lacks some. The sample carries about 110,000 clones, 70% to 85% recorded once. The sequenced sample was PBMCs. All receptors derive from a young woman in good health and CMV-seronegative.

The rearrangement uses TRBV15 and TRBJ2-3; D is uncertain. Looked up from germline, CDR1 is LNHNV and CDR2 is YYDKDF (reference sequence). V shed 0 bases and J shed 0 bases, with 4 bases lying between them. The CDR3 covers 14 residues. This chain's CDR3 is CATSRDMSTDTQYF. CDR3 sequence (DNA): TGTGCCACCAGCAGAGACATGAGCACAGATACGCAGTATTTT.

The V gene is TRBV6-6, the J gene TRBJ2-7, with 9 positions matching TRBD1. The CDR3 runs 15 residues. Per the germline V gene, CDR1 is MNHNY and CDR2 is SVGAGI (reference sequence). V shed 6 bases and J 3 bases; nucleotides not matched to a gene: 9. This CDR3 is CASRLTGQGNYEQYV. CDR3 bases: TGTGCCAGCAGGCTAACGGGACAGGGCAACTACGAGCAGTACGTC.

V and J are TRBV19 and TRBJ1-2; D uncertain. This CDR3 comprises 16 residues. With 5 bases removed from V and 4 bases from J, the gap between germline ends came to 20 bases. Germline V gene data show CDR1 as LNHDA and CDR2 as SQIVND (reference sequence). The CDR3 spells CASSPPHWEGRYGYTF. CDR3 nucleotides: TGTGCCAGTAGTCCTCCCCATTGGGAGGGTCGCTATGGCTACACCTTC.

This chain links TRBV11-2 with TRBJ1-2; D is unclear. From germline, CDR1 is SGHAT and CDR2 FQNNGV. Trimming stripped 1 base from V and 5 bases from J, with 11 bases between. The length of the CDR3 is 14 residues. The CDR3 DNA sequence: TGTGCCAGCAGCTTAGCCCTAGGAGAGTATGGCTACACCTTC. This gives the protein CASSLALGEYGYTF.

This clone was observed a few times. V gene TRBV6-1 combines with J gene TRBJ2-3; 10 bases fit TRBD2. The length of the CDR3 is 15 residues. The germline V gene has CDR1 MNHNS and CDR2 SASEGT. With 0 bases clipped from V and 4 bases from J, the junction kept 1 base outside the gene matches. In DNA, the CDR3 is TGTGCCAGCAGTGAAGCAGCGGGAGGGCCAGATACGCAGTATTTT. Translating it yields CASSEAAGGPDTQYF.

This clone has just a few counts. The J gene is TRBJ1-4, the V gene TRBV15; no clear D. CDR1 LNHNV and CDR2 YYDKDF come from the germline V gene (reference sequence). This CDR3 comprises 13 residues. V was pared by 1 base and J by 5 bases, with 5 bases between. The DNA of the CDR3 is TGTGCCACCAGCAGAGTCCAGAATGAAAAACTGTTTTTT. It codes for CATSRVQNEKLFF.

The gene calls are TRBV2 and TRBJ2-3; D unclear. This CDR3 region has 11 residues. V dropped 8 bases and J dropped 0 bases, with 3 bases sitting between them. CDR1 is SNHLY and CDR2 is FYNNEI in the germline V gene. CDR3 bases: TGTGCCAGCTTAAGCACAGATACGCAGTATTTT. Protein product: CASLSTDTQYF.

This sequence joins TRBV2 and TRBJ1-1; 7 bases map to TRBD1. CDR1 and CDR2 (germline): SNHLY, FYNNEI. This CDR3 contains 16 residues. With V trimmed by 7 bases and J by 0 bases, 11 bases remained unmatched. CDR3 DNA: TGTGCCAGCACCCCAAGACAGGGTCGAATGAACACTGAAGCTTTCTTT. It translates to CASTPRQGRMNTEAFF.

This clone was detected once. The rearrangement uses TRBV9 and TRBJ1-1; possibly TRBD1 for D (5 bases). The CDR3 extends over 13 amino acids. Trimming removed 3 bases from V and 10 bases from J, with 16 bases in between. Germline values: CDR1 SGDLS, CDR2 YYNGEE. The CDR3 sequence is CASSDIPGLGAFF. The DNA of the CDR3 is TGTGCCAGCAGCGATATTCCGGGACTTGGAGCTTTCTTT.

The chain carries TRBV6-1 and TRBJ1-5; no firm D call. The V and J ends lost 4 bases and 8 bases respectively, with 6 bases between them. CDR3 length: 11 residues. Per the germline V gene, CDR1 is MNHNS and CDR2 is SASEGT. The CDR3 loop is CASSAGEPQHF. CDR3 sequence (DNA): TGTGCCAGCAGTGCCGGTGAGCCCCAGCATTTT.

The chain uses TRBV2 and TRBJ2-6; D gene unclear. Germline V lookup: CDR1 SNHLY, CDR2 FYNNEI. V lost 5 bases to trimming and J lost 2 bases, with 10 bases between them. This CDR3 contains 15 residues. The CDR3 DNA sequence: TGTGCCAGCAGTCCCCGGGTCGCTGGGGCCAACGTCCTGACTTTC. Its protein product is CASSPRVAGANVLTF.